This TCR beta chain was documented in a study of T cell repertoires in cytomegalovirus infection. TCRdb itself ran the reads through MiXCR, one entry per CDR3 protein. The table records hundreds of thousands of distinct CDR3 sequences, less than 20% of them present only once. The CDR3 extends over 12 amino acids. With 1 base removed from V and 10 bases from J, the gap between germline ends came to 10 bases. Germline V lookup: CDR1 DFQATT, CDR2 SNEGSKA (reference sequence). This clonotype was seen a handful of times. This clonotype was sampled from a human donor in good health (CMV status not recorded). Some clones in this sample may be carry-over from other donors' samples. Sequencing used PBMCs. The rearrangement joins TRBV20-1 to TRBJ1-4; D is possibly TRBD1 (5 bases). For the CDR3, the DNA is TGCAGTGCTAGAGTTCAGGGAGGAAAACTGTTTTTT. It translates to CSARVQGGKLFF.